The 30 T cell receptor beta chains reported below all come from one sample, sequenced in a study of blood T cell repertoires in COVID-19 (dated by TCRdb to the early 2020s). Library construction relied on the immunoSEQ multiplex PCR assay. What TCRdb holds here is the immuneACCESS table cut down to in-frame rearrangements. Part of the clones is not present; checked against another copy, under half of the missing clones reflect an unresolved V gene, and the others are unexplained. Within this sample are 200,000 to 300,000 clones, with approximately 85% of them counted one time only. The ten largest make up about 0.64% of the sample. Specimen: peripheral blood. The receptors stem from a human donor in a cohort sampled during active COVID-19.

The J gene is TRBJ2-2, the V gene TRBV4-3, with D unclear. The CDR3 has 16 residues. Per germline, CDR1 LGHNA and CDR2 YSLEER. Trimming cost V 0 bases and J 1 base, with 9 bases left between them. The CDR3 is CASSQEWSGNTGELFF. In DNA, the CDR3 is TGCGCCAGCAGCCAAGAGTGGTCAGGGAACACCGGGGAGCTGTTTTTT.

The V call is TRBV4-1, the J call TRBJ1-1; D unclear. Germline CDR1 reads MGHRA; CDR2 reads YSYEKL. The V end lost 0 bases, the J end lost 5 bases, and 13 bases lay between the germline ends. The CDR3 has 15 residues. CDR3: CASSQDTGFRTEAFF. Here the CDR3 DNA reads TGCGCCAGCAGCCAAGATACGGGGTTCCGAACTGAAGCTTTCTTT.

The chain has TRBV15 and TRBJ2-1; D call uncertain. The CDR3 is 14 amino acids. V lost 0 bases to trimming and J lost 10 bases, with 13 bases between them. Germline-derived CDR1 and CDR2 are LNHNV and YYDKDF (reference sequence). The CDR3, as DNA: TGTGCCACCAGCAGAGATCTGGGCCTCGGAGAGCAGTTCTTC. Translating gives CATSRDLGLGEQFF. The complete variable domain, with remaining parts taken from reference TRBV15 and TRBJ2-1, reads DAMVIQNPRYQVTQFGKPVTLSCSQTLNHNVMYWYQQKSSQAPKLLFHYYDKDFNNEADTPDNFQSRRPNTSFCFLDIRSPGLGDTAMYLCATSRDLGLGEQFFGPGTRLTVL.

This chain joins TRBV12-3 or TRBV12-4 and TRBJ1-1; the D is unclear. The CDR3 sequence is 11 residues long. The V gene lost 4 bases and the J gene lost 8 bases, with 8 bases spanning the gap. CDR3 coding DNA: TGTGCCAGCAGTTCAAGCTACGAAGCTTTCTTT. This translates into CASSSSYEAFF.

The V and J genes are TRBV4-1 and TRBJ2-3; the match to TRBD2 covers 14 bases. Germline CDR1 reads MGHRA; CDR2 reads YSYEKL. The V gene end was trimmed by 8 bases and the J gene end by 5 bases; junction bases not matched to a gene: 15. The CDR3 consists of 18 residues. CDR3 sequence: CASGRYPRLAGGVDTQYF. DNA for the CDR3: TGCGCCAGCGGCCGGTACCCCCGACTAGCGGGAGGGGTAGATACGCAGTATTTT.

The genes are TRBV27 and TRBJ1-6, with 7 bases aligning to TRBD1. The CDR3 is made up of 14 amino acids. V lost 4 bases and J lost 9; bases outside the gene matches: 6. Germline values: CDR1 MNHEY, CDR2 SMNVEV (reference sequence). This CDR3 is CASSYDRAGSPLHF. Written as DNA, the CDR3 is TGTGCCAGCAGTTACGACAGGGCCGGTTCACCCCTCCACTTT.

For this clone: Additional DNA sequences in this sample encode the identical CDR3. The rearrangement uses TRBV20-1 and TRBJ2-7; a weak D match, TRBD1 (6 bases). In germline, CDR1 is DFQATT, CDR2 SNEGSKA (reference sequence). There are 11 residues in the CDR3. Trimming left V 4 bases short and J 4 bases short, with 8 bases between. CDR3 sequence reads: CSANRAYEQYF. CDR3 nucleotides: TGCAGTGCTAACAGGGCGTACGAGCAGTACTTC.

The chain carries TRBV27 and TRBJ1-2; 7 bases are a match to TRBD1. J gave up 4 bases and V 5 bases, and 4 bases lay outside the gene matches. Germline CDR1 and CDR2: MNHEY and SMNVEV (reference sequence). The CDR3 consists of 13 residues. The CDR3 loop reads CASSRAGGYGYTF. In DNA, the CDR3 is TGTGCCAGCAGTCGAGCAGGGGGCTATGGCTACACCTTC.

This rearrangement joins TRBV6-2 or TRBV6-3 to TRBJ1-5; 11 nucleotides align to TRBD1. CDR1 MNHEY and CDR2 SVGEGT come from the germline V gene. This CDR3 contains 15 residues. V lost 2 bases and J lost 9; bases outside the gene matches: 6. The chain's CDR3 is CASSYRGQGGLPQHF. DNA for the CDR3: TGTGCCAGCAGTTACCGGGGACAGGGGGGATTGCCCCAGCATTTT.

The rearrangement uses TRBV9 and TRBJ2-7; 9 nucleotides match TRBD2. The V gene's germline CDR1 is SGDLS and CDR2 YYNGEE. V was pared by 2 bases and J by 2 bases, with 5 bases of the junction left unmatched. This CDR3 contains 15 residues. The CDR3 DNA is TGTGCCAGCAGCGTTGGACTAGCGCCTACCTACGAGCAGTACTTC. It specifies CASSVGLAPTYEQYF.

In this sample, this clone turned up once. The chain combines TRBV7-3 with TRBJ2-2; D uncertain. V was trimmed by 5 bases and J by 4 bases, leaving 11 bases between them. CDR1 and CDR2 from the germline V gene are SGHTA and FQGTGA. This CDR3 region has 14 residues. The CDR3 region has the DNA TGTGCCAGCAGCGTGAAGCCGCCCACCGGGGAGCTGTTTTTT. Protein product: CASSVKPPTGELFF.

The chain recombines TRBV3-1 (or the pseudogene TRBV3-2) with TRBJ2-3, with D unclear. The CDR3 consists of 15 residues. Germline CDR1 and CDR2: LGHDT and YNNKEL (reference sequence). Between the trimmed V and J ends, which lost 4 bases and 2 bases, there was a span of 13 bases. Written as DNA, the CDR3 is TGTGCCAGCAGCCCCGAGGTGGTGGACACAGATACGCAGTATTTT. Its protein product is CASSPEVVDTDTQYF.

V gene TRBV7-8 combines with J gene TRBJ1-3; D may be TRBD1 (5 bases). CDR1 SGHVS and CDR2 FQNEAQ come from the germline V gene. The length of the CDR3 is 18 residues. V lost 2 bases and J lost 0, with 17 bases in between. CDR3 sequence reads: CASSLIRERGYSGNTIYF. The DNA of the CDR3 is TGTGCCAGCAGCTTAATCAGGGAGCGGGGATACTCTGGAAACACCATATATTTT.

J is TRBJ2-7 and V is TRBV28, with D unclear. Germline loops: CDR1 MDHEN, CDR2 SYDVKM. The V and J ends lost 7 bases and 4 bases respectively, with 8 bases between them. The CDR3 is made up of 11 amino acids. Written as DNA, the CDR3 is TGTGCCAGCAACGGAGATTACGAGCAGTACTTC. This gives the protein CASNGDYEQYF.

This chain links TRBV7-8 with TRBJ1-2, with 8 positions matching TRBD1. The germline V gene encodes CDR1 SGHVS and CDR2 FQNEAQ. V shed 5 bases and J 2 bases; nucleotides not matched to a gene: 7. CDR3 size: 15 residues. CDR3 residues: CASSPRDRLNYGYTF. In DNA form, the CDR3 reads TGTGCCAGCAGCCCACGGGACAGGCTAAACTATGGCTACACCTTC.

The V call is TRBV3-1 (or the pseudogene TRBV3-2), the J call TRBJ1-2; TRBD1 matches 12 bases. Trimming took 4 bases from V and 4 from J; bases not matched to a gene: 4. Germline CDR1 is LGHDT and CDR2 is YNNKEL (reference sequence). The CDR3 contains 15 residues. Written as DNA, the CDR3 is TGTGCCAGCAGCCCGGGACAGGGGGCGGTCTATGGCTACACCTTC. It encodes CASSPGQGAVYGYTF.

This clone showed up just once. The CDR3 sequence: CASSLASVAPRYEQYF. CDR3 DNA sequence: TGTGCCAGCAGCTTAGCGTCGGTCGCCCCACGCTACGAGCAGTACTTC. V usage is TRBV7-9 and J usage is TRBJ2-7, with unresolved D. Trimming stripped 0 bases from V and 3 bases from J, with 15 bases between. CDR1 and CDR2 from the germline V gene are SEHNR and FQNEAQ (reference sequence). This CDR3 is built from 16 residues. The full variable domain, its missing parts supplied by reference TRBV7-9 and TRBJ2-7, is DTGVSQNPRHKITKRGQNVTFRCDPISEHNRLYWYRQTLGQGPEFLTYFQNEAQLEKSRLLSDRFSAERPKGSFSTLEIQRTEQGDSAMYLCASSLASVAPRYEQYFGPGTRLTVT.

The CDR3 bases are TGTGCCAGCAGTTGTACAGGGTGCTACGAGCAGTACTTC. Translated: CASSCTGCYEQYF. The rearrangement joins TRBV27 to TRBJ2-7, with TRBD1 as a possible D gene (6 bases). Germline values: CDR1 MNHEY, CDR2 SMNVEV (reference sequence). The CDR3 is 13 amino acids. V was cut by 4 bases and J by 3 bases, with 10 bases left in between.

The rearrangement links TRBV7-2 to TRBJ1-3; TRBD1 matches 9 bases. Losses at the gene ends were 2 bases for V and 4 bases for J; bases not matched to a gene: 3. Germline CDR1 SGHTA, CDR2 FQGNSA. This CDR3 has 15 amino acids. The CDR3 DNA is TGTGCCAGCAGCTTAAGGACAGGGGACGGAAACACCATATATTTT. Translation gives CASSLRTGDGNTIYF.

This clone was observed a few times. V and J are TRBV6-2 or TRBV6-3 and TRBJ2-7; 9 bases fit TRBD2. Per the germline V gene, CDR1 is MNHEY and CDR2 is SVGEGT. This CDR3 comprises 15 residues. V shed 4 bases and J 5 bases; nucleotides not matched to a gene: 9. CDR3 residues: CASSSGGRAPDEQYF. As DNA, the CDR3 is TGTGCCAGCAGTTCGGGCGGGAGGGCCCCGGACGAGCAGTACTTC.

The J gene is TRBJ2-3, the V gene TRBV4-3; 9 nucleotides line up with TRBD1. The CDR3 has 17 residues. Trimming at V came to 4 bases and at J to 3 bases, leaving 11 bases not matched to a gene. The germline V gene has CDR1 LGHNA and CDR2 YSLEER. CDR3 nucleotides: TGCGCCAGCAGCCCCCATGGGACAGGGATCGGGACAGATACGCAGTATTTT. This gives the protein CASSPHGTGIGTDTQYF.

The CDR3 DNA reads TGTGCCAGCAGCCTTGAGATGAACACTGAAGCTTTCTTT. Its protein is CASSLEMNTEAFF. This chain joins TRBV7-8 and TRBJ1-1; the D is unclear. The V end was cut by 5 bases, the J end by 0 bases, with 7 bases between. The CDR3 sequence is 13 residues long. Germline V gene sequence: CDR1 SGHVS, CDR2 FQNEAQ.

This clone was found once. The chain joins TRBV5-1 to TRBJ1-2; the D gene is possibly TRBD1 (5 bases). Germline CDR1 is SGHRS and CDR2 is YFSETQ. The CDR3 is made up of 13 amino acids. Trimming shortened V by 0 bases and J by 3 bases, and 6 bases separated the two germline ends. The CDR3 DNA is TGCGCCAGCAGCTTGGGGGGCCACTATGGCTACACCTTC. The encoded protein is CASSLGGHYGYTF.

This clone turned up a few times. This chain joins TRBV12-3 or TRBV12-4 and TRBJ1-2; D is unresolved. CDR3 length: 13 amino acids. Trimming cost V 5 bases and J 6 bases, with 13 bases left between them. The CDR3 region is CASSLPPGNGYTF. CDR3 bases: TGTGCCAGCAGTCTCCCCCCGGGGAATGGCTACACCTTC.

The rearrangement uses TRBV29-1 and TRBJ2-7; 7 nucleotides line up with TRBD2. The J segment lost 0 bases and the V segment lost 4 bases, leaving 6 bases of the junction unmatched. CDR1 and CDR2 from the germline V gene are SQVTM and ANQGSEA. The CDR3 extends over 14 amino acids. CDR3 amino acids: CSVGGGRFSYEQYF. CDR3 DNA: TGCAGCGTTGGGGGGGGACGGTTCTCCTACGAGCAGTACTTC.

This clone has only one observation. This chain links TRBV4-1 with TRBJ2-6, with D hard to call. The CDR3 runs to 16 residues. The V and J ends lost 4 bases and 0 bases respectively, with 10 bases between them. Per germline, CDR1 MGHRA and CDR2 YSYEKL. CDR3 coding DNA: TGCGCCAGCAGCCTGCAGGCCACCTCTGGGGCCAACGTCCTGACTTTC. This encodes CASSLQATSGANVLTF.

The chain carries TRBV5-1 and TRBJ1-2; weak D call: TRBD1 (6 bases). The germline CDR1 and CDR2 sequences are SGHRS and YFSETQ. This CDR3 comprises 16 residues. Trimming shortened V by 4 bases and J by 8 bases, and 24 bases separated the two germline ends. Here the CDR3 DNA reads TGCGCCAGCAGCGATGGGGGGGCTGGAGGCGTGATGGGCTACACCTTC. Protein sequence: CASSDGGAGGVMGYTF.

The chain employs TRBV6-2 or TRBV6-3 and TRBJ2-7; 9 nucleotides agree with TRBD1. V lost 2 bases, J lost 1 base, and 9 bases stayed unmatched. CDR3 size: 17 residues. Germline values: CDR1 MNHEY, CDR2 SVGEGT. The CDR3 DNA follows: TGTGCCAGCAGTTACAGGGGGGACAGGGAAGGATCCTACGAGCAGTACTTC. This gives the protein CASSYRGDREGSYEQYF.

The chain carries TRBV7-8 and TRBJ2-7; D might be TRBD1 (5 bases). The CDR3 is 13 amino acids. Trimming took off 4 bases at V and 5 bases at J, with 12 bases between the two ends. Germline CDR1 reads SGHVS; CDR2 reads FQNEAQ. DNA for the CDR3: TGTGCCAGCAGCTCATACCTGGACAACGAGCAGTACTTC. Amino acid sequence: CASSSYLDNEQYF.

This clone was counted many times. This chain joins TRBV2 and TRBJ2-7, with 10 bases fitting TRBD1. The trim removed 9 bases at V and 4 bases at J, leaving 3 bases unmatched. Germline V gene lookup returns CDR1 SNHLY and CDR2 FYNNEI. This CDR3 region has 12 residues. The CDR3, as DNA: TGTGCCAGGAGGACAGGGGGTTACGAGCAGTACTTC. Its protein product is CARRTGGYEQYF.